The 21 T cell receptor beta chains given below trace back to one sample, sequenced in a study of blood T cells in healthy people across ages. The authors ran a second PCR of roughly 6 to 11 cycles using a sample-barcoded 5' primer and a J-beta primer mix. TCRdb ran MiXCR on the 5' RACE reads and lists one entry per CDR3 protein. The repertoire holds some 700,000 distinct CDR3 sequences, with 22% as singletons. Sequenced material: blood. The receptors were sampled from a man aged 70 or older in good health.

The V gene is TRBV12-3 or TRBV12-4, the J gene TRBJ1-1, with D unclear. The CDR3 loop spans 13 amino acids. The V gene lost 5 bases and the J gene lost 6 bases, with 13 bases spanning the gap. CDR3 sequence (DNA): TGTGCCAGCAGTCTTGACCTGGGCGCTGAAGCTTTCTTT. It translates to CASSLDLGAEAFF.

This clonotype has only a few counts. The chain carries TRBV11-3 and TRBJ2-3, with D possibly matching TRBD1 (6 bases). V was pared by 1 base and J by 4 bases, with 18 bases between. CDR3 size: 17 residues. Germline V gives CDR1 SGHNT, CDR2 YENEEA. CDR3 loop: CASSLVRGHSTPDTQYF. The CDR3, as DNA: TGTGCCAGCAGCTTAGTTAGGGGACACTCGACCCCAGATACGCAGTATTTT. Variable domain in full (rest from reference TRBV11-3 and TRBJ2-3): EAGVVQSPRYKIIEKKQPVAFWCNPISGHNTLYWYLQNLGQGPELLIRYENEEAVDDSQLPKDRFSAERLKGVDSTLKIQPAELGDSAVYLCASSLVRGHSTPDTQYFGPGTRLTVL.

The chain joins TRBV10-3 to TRBJ2-5; D is unresolved. This CDR3 has 14 amino acids. V dropped 4 bases and J dropped 0 bases, with 9 bases sitting between them. From germline, CDR1 is ENHRY and CDR2 SYGVKD. CDR3 coding DNA: TGTGCCATCAGTGGGTCGGTGGACCAAGAGACCCAGTACTTC. Amino acid sequence: CAISGSVDQETQYF.

This clonotype was seen only a few times. The chain recombines TRBV20-1 with TRBJ2-5; 10 bases are shared with TRBD2. Germline V gene data show CDR1 as DFQATT and CDR2 as SNEGSKA (reference sequence). Losses at the gene ends were 5 bases for V and 7 bases for J; bases not matched to a gene: 7. The CDR3 has 13 amino acids. CDR3: CSADLAGVGTQYF. The CDR3, as DNA: TGCAGTGCTGATCTAGCGGGAGTAGGGACCCAGTACTTC.

This clonotype occurred a few times. The J gene is TRBJ2-5, the V gene TRBV6-6, with 7 bases fitting TRBD1. Germline lookup yields CDR1 MNHNY and CDR2 SVGAGI (reference sequence). This CDR3 contains 15 residues. Trimming cost V 3 bases and J 0 bases; bases outside gene matches: 4. DNA for the CDR3: TGTGCCAGCAGTTATACTACAGGGGACCAAGAGACCCAGTACTTC. Its protein is CASSYTTGDQETQYF.

This chain connects TRBV5-1 to TRBJ1-4, with 12 nucleotides matching TRBD1. V dropped 1 base and J dropped 8; count of bases not matched to a gene: 3. Per germline, CDR1 SGHRS and CDR2 YFSETQ. The CDR3 consists of 15 residues. The CDR3 coding sequence is TGCGCCAGCAGCTTGTTGGGACAGGGGGCAGAAAAACTGTTTTTT. This gives the protein CASSLLGQGAEKLFF.

This clonotype has just a few counts. The V and J genes are TRBV3-1 and TRBJ2-1, with TRBD2 matching over 11 bases. This CDR3 is 16 amino acids long. The ends lost 6 bases at V and 10 bases at J; junction bases unmatched: 14. The germline V gene encodes CDR1 LGHDT and CDR2 YNNKEL (reference sequence). CDR3 amino acids: CASSLSNSGRAREQFF. CDR3 DNA: TGTGCCAGCAGTCTCTCGAATAGCGGGAGGGCCCGGGAGCAGTTCTTC.

This clonotype showed up just once. The CDR3 DNA follows: TGTGCCAGCAGCTTAGTAGTCCCAACGGATGGCTACACCTTC. Translated, it gives CASSLVVPTDGYTF. The V gene is TRBV7-9, the J gene TRBJ1-2; D call uncertain. This CDR3 is 14 amino acids long. Trimming removed 1 base from V and 6 bases from J, with 12 bases in between. Germline V gene data show CDR1 as SEHNR and CDR2 as FQNEAQ (reference sequence).

This clonotype was detected ten times or more. Its ends do not fully match the called genes, so a read error is possible. The rearrangement uses TRBV5-1 and TRBJ2-1, with D possibly being TRBD2 (6 bases). The CDR3 runs 14 residues. CDR1 and CDR2 from the germline V gene are SGHRS and YFSETQ. The CDR3 DNA follows: TGTGCCAGCAGCTTGGAGGGACCCTACAATGAGCAGTTCTTC. Its translation: CASSLEGPYNEQFF.

This chain connects TRBV7-2 to TRBJ1-2; D remains unclear. Germline V gene lookup returns CDR1 SGHTA and CDR2 FQGNSA. The CDR3 is 14 residues long. V lost 1 base, J lost 8 bases, and 14 bases lay in between. The CDR3 protein is CASSLDLTPRGYTF. CDR3 nucleotide sequence: TGTGCCAGCAGCTTAGATTTGACTCCCCGGGGCTACACCTTC.

This clonotype was seen at least ten times. This chain joins TRBV5-1 and TRBJ1-5; a possible D gene is TRBD1 (6 bases). This CDR3 has 15 residues. V shed 4 bases and J shed 3 bases, with 14 bases lying between them. Germline V gene sequence: CDR1 SGHRS, CDR2 YFSETQ. CDR3 DNA: TGCGCCAGCAGCCTGTCGGACAGTCTCAATCAGCCCCAGCATTTT. Translated: CASSLSDSLNQPQHF.

This clonotype was counted only a few times. The J gene is TRBJ1-5, the V gene TRBV20-1; no clear D. The ends were cut back, 3 bases at V and 5 bases at J, with 11 bases in the middle. Germline V lookup: CDR1 DFQATT, CDR2 SNEGSKA (reference sequence). The CDR3 extends over 13 amino acids. The CDR3 bases are TGCAGTGCTAGTGACTTGTGGCATCAGCCCCAGCATTTT. Translation gives CSASDLWHQPQHF.

This chain joins TRBV20-1 and TRBJ1-2, with D possibly being TRBD1 (6 bases). Germline values: CDR1 DFQATT, CDR2 SNEGSKA (reference sequence). V lost 4 bases and J lost 0, with 12 bases in between. The CDR3 length is 14 residues. CDR3 sequence reads: CSATPQGTNYGYTF. The CDR3 DNA sequence: TGCAGTGCTACCCCCCAGGGGACTAACTATGGCTACACCTTC.

V is TRBV5-1 and J is TRBJ2-5; tentative D call: TRBD1 (5 bases). The CDR3 contains 15 residues. Trimming stripped 0 bases from V and 5 bases from J, with 14 bases between. Germline V gene data show CDR1 as SGHRS and CDR2 as YFSETQ. CDR3 bases: TGCGCCAGCAGCTTGGAGGCAGGGTATGGGGAGACCCAGTACTTC. It translates to CASSLEAGYGETQYF.

The V gene is TRBV18, the J gene TRBJ1-3; D remains ambiguous. The CDR3 extends over 15 amino acids. Germline-derived CDR1 and CDR2 are KGHSH and LQKENI. Trimming took 4 bases from V and 2 from J, leaving 12 bases between them. CDR3 loop: CASSQGLDPGNTIYF. For the CDR3, the DNA is TGTGCCAGCTCACAGGGTCTAGACCCTGGAAACACCATATATTTT.

This clonotype was seen only a few times. This chain joins TRBV7-2 and TRBJ2-1; 11 bases align to TRBD1. The CDR3 is 14 amino acids. V shed 1 base and J 10 bases; nucleotides not matched to a gene: 3. Germline CDR1 SGHTA, CDR2 FQGNSA. The CDR3 loop reads CASSLVGTGGEQFF. The CDR3 bases are TGTGCCAGCAGCTTAGTAGGGACAGGGGGGGAGCAGTTCTTC. Supplemented by reference TRBV7-2 and TRBJ2-1, the full variable domain reads GAGVSQSPSNKVTEKGKDVELRCDPISGHTALYWYRQSLGQGLEFLIYFQGNSAPDKSGLPSDRFSAERTGGSVSTLTIQRTQQEDSAVYLCASSLVGTGGEQFFGPGTRLTVL.

The CDR3 coding sequence is TGCGCCAGCAGCTGGCGGGGGAATGGCCCCAATGAGCAGTTCTTC. This sequence encodes CASSWRGNGPNEQFF. The V call is TRBV5-1, the J call TRBJ2-1, with 7 bases matching TRBD2. Germline V gene data show CDR1 as SGHRS and CDR2 as YFSETQ. The CDR3 extends over 15 amino acids. V lost 3 bases, J lost 6 bases, and 9 bases stayed unmatched.

This clonotype came up once. This chain joins TRBV5-1 and TRBJ1-2; D unresolved. CDR1 is SGHRS, CDR2 YFSETQ, per germline. The CDR3 contains 12 residues. Trimming left V 5 bases short and J 3 bases short, with 8 bases between. CDR3 loop: CASRWRDYGYTF. CDR3 nucleotide sequence: TGCGCCAGCAGGTGGCGGGACTATGGCTACACCTTC. The full variable domain, rest sourced from reference TRBV5-1 and TRBJ1-2, is KAGVTQTPRYLIKTRGQQVTLSCSPISGHRSVSWYQQTPGQGLQFLFEYFSETQRNKGNFPGRFSGRQFSNSRSEMNVSTLELGDSALYLCASRWRDYGYTFGSGTRLTVV.

This clonotype was counted a few times. The rearrangement links TRBV20-1 to TRBJ2-1; perhaps TRBD1 as D (7 bases). Trimming removed 8 bases at V and 9 bases at J, with 23 bases between. CDR3 length equals 14 residues. Germline loops: CDR1 DFQATT, CDR2 SNEGSKA (reference sequence). The CDR3 sequence is CSTSRPGGSAEQFF. The CDR3 bases are TGCAGTACCTCCCGCCCAGGGGGGTCTGCTGAGCAGTTCTTC.

The V gene is TRBV12-3 or TRBV12-4, the J gene TRBJ2-7; D is unresolved. V dropped 3 bases and J dropped 12 bases, with 15 bases sitting between them. This CDR3 spans 12 amino acids. CDR3 sequence: CASSFGLETRYF. The CDR3 DNA reads as TGTGCCAGCAGTTTCGGTTTGGAGACCCGGTACTTC.

The chain joins TRBV11-2 to TRBJ2-5; a possible D gene is TRBD1 (5 bases). The length of the CDR3 is 15 residues. The V gene lost 0 bases and the J gene lost 2 bases, with 10 bases spanning the gap. The germline CDR1 and CDR2 sequences are SGHAT and FQNNGV. This CDR3 reads CASSLDPAGQETQYF. The CDR3 coding sequence is TGTGCCAGCAGCTTAGACCCAGCAGGGCAAGAGACCCAGTACTTC.